This TCR beta chain was identified during a study of cytomegalovirus exposure and HLA in healthy donors. Findings and limits, study-wide: Sequences of the TCR beta chain were said to predict the HLA-A and HLA-B alleles of most subjects accurately. Analyses of presence and absence presupposed an approximately uniform sequencing depth across donors.

The CDR3 extends over 15 amino acids. The PCR ran on 60 Vbeta and 13 Jbeta primers. Sequencing used immunoSEQ multiplex PCR; TCRdb keeps in-frame clones, though not all of them. The table lists about 130,000 clones, around 80% of them singletons. Turning to this clone: Its antigen is undetermined.

The V gene is TRBV21-1, the J gene TRBJ2-1; the table's D call, TRBD1, was not checked against the DNA. TRBV21-1 is flagged as a pseudogene. This clonotype was obtained from a man younger than 40 in good health and CMV-seronegative. The sample comprised PBMCs. The CDR3 sequence: CASTPARDRGDEQFF. CDR3 DNA: TGTGCCAGCACCCCAGCCCGGGACAGGGGGGATGAGCAGTTCTTC.